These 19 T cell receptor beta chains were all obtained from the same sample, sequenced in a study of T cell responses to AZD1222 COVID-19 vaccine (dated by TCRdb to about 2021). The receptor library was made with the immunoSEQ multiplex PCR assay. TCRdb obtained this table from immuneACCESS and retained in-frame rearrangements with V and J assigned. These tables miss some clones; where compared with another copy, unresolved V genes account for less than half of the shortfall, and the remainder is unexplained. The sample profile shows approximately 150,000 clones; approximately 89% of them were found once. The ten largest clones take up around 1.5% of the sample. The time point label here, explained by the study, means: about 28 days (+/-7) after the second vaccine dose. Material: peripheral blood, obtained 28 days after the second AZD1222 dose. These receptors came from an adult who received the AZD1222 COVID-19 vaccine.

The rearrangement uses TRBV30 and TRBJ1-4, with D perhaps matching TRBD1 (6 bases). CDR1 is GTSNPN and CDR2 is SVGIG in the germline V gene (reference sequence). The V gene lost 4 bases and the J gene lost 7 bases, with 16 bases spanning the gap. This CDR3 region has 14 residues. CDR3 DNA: TGTGCCTGGACTTACAGGGAGGGGGGTGAAAAACTGTTTTTT. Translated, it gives CAWTYREGGEKLFF.

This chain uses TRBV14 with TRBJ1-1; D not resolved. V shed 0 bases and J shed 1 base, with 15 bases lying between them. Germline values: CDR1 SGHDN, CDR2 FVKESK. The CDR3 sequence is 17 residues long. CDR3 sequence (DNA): TGTGCCAGCAGCCAAGACCCTCCTCGAGGGCGGAACACTGAAGCTTTCTTT. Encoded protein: CASSQDPPRGRNTEAFF.

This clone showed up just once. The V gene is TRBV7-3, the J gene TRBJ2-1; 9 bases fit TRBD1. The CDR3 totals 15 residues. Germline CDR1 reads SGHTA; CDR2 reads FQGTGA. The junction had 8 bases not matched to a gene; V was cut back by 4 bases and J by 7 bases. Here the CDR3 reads CASSSPGTGMNEQFF. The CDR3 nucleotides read TGTGCCAGCAGCTCCCCCGGGACAGGGATGAATGAGCAGTTCTTC.

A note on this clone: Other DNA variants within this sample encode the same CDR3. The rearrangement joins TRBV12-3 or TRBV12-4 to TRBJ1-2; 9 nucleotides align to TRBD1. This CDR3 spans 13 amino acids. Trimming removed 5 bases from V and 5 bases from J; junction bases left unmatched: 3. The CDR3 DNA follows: TGTGCCAGCAGTCCCGACAGGGGGTATGGCTACACCTTC. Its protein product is CASSPDRGYGYTF.

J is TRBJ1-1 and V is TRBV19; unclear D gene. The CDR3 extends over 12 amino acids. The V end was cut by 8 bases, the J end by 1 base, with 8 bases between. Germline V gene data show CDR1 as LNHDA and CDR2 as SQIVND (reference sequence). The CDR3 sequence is CASLNGNTEAFF. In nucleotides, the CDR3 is TGTGCCAGTTTAAACGGGAACACTGAAGCTTTCTTT.

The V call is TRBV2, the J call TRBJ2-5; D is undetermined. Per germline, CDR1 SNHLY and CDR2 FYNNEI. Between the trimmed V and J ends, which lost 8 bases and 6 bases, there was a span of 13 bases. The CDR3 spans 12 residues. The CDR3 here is CASFGPRQTQYF. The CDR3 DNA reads TGTGCCAGCTTTGGCCCTCGGCAGACCCAGTACTTC.

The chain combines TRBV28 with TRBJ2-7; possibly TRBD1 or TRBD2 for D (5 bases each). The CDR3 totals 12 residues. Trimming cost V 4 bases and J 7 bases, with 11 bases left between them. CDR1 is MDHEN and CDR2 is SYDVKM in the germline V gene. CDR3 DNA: TGTGCCAGCAGTTGGGACCTCAGGGAGCAGTACTTC. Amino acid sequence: CASSWDLREQYF.

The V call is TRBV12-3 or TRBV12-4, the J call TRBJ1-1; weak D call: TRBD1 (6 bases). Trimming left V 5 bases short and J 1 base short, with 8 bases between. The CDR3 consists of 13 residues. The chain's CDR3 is CASSKDRNTEAFF. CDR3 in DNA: TGTGCCAGCAGTAAGGACAGGAACACTGAAGCTTTCTTT.

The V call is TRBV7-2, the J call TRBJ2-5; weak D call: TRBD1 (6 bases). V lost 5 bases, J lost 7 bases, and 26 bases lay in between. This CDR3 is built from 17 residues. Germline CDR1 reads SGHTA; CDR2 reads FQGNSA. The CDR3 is CASSQSGLGPRGGTQYF. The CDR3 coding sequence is TGTGCCAGCAGCCAGAGCGGCCTCGGGCCCCGAGGGGGGACCCAGTACTTC.

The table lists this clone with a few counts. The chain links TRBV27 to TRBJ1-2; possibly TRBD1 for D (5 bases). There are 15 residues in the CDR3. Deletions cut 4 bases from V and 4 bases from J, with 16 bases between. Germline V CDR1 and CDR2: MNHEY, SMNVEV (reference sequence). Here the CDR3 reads CASSSRGGTLYGYTF. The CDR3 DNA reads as TGTGCCAGCAGTTCGCGGGGAGGGACCCTCTATGGCTACACCTTC.

CDR3 sequence (DNA): TGTGCCAGCAGTGGATGGGAGACTAGCGGGAACTACGAGCAGTACTTC. Translation: CASSGWETSGNYEQYF. The chain has TRBV6-1 and TRBJ2-7; 11 nucleotides match TRBD2. The V gene end was trimmed by 4 bases and the J gene end by 3 bases; junction bases not matched to a gene: 8. Germline values: CDR1 MNHNS, CDR2 SASEGT. The CDR3 runs 16 residues.

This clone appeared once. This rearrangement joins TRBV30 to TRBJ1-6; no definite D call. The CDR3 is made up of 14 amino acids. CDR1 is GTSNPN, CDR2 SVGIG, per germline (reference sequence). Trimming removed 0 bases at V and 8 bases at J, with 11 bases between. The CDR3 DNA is TGTGCCTGGAGTGTCCGGGGTCGCGATTCACCCCTCCACTTT. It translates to CAWSVRGRDSPLHF.

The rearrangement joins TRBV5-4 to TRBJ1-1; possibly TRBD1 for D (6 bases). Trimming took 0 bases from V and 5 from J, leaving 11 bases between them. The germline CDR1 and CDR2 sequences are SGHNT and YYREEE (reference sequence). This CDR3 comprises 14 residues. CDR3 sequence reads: CASSLEGGMTEAFF. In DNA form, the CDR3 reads TGTGCCAGCAGCTTGGAGGGGGGGATGACTGAAGCTTTCTTT.

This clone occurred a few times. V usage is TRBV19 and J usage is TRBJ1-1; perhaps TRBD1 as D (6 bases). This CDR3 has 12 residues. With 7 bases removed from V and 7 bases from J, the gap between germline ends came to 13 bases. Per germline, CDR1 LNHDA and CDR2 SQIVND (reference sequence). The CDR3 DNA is TGTGCCAGTAATAAACAGGGATTTGAAGCTTTCTTT. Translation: CASNKQGFEAFF.

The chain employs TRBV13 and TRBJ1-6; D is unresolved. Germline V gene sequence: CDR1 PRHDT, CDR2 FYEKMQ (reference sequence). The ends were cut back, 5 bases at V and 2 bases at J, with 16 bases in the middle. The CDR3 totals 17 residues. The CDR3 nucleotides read TGTGCCAGCAGCCCCGACGGGATAAGAACCTATAATTCACCCCTCCACTTT. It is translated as CASSPDGIRTYNSPLHF.

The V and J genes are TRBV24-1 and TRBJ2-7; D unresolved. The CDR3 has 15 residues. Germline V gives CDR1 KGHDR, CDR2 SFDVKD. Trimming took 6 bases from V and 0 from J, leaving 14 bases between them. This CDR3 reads CATSPGPLSSYEQYF. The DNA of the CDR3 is TGTGCCACCAGTCCCGGACCTCTGAGCTCCTACGAGCAGTACTTC.

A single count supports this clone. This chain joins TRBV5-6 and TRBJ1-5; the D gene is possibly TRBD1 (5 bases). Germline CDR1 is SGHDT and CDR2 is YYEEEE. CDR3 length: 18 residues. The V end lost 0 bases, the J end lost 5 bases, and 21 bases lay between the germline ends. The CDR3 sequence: CASSLGADGGPIDQPQHF. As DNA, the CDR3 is TGTGCCAGCAGCTTGGGGGCGGATGGGGGACCTATCGATCAGCCCCAGCATTTT.

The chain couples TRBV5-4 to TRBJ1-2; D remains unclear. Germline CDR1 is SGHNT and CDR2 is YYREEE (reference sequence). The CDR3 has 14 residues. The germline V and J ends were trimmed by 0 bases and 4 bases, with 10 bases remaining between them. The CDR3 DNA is TGTGCCAGCAGCTTGGTAGGGAACCGCTATGGCTACACCTTC. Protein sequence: CASSLVGNRYGYTF.

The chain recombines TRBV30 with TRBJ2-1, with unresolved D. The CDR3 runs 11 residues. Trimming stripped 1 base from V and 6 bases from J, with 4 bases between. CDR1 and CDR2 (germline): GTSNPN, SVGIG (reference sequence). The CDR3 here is CAWSALNEQFF. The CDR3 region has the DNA TGTGCCTGGAGTGCACTCAATGAGCAGTTCTTC.